Shown below are 22 T cell receptor beta chains from a single sample sequenced in a study of cytomegalovirus exposure and HLA in healthy donors. The PCR used 60 Vbeta and 13 Jbeta primers. Profiled with immunoSEQ multiplex PCR; TCRdb holds only in-frame clones, not every one. The sample contains approximately 120,000 clones, around 82% of which appear only once. The sample taken for sequencing was PBMCs. The receptors here all came from a man younger than 45 in good health and CMV-seropositive.

J is TRBJ2-7 and V is TRBV5-1, with 12 bases matching TRBD2. Germline CDR1 SGHRS, CDR2 YFSETQ. The CDR3 has 17 amino acids. Germline trimming cut 4 bases from V and 2 bases from J; bases unmatched to any gene: 10. This CDR3 reads CASSHARLAGEAYEQYF. DNA of the CDR3: TGCGCCAGCAGCCATGCCAGACTAGCGGGAGAAGCCTACGAGCAGTACTTC.

V usage is TRBV4-2 and J usage is TRBJ2-5; the match to TRBD2 covers 10 bases. CDR3 size: 16 residues. V trimming: 1 base; J trimming: 1 base; junction bases outside the gene matches: 3. The germline V gene encodes CDR1 LGHNA and CDR2 YNFKEQ. The DNA for the CDR3 is TGTGCCAGCAGCCAAGCCGGGACTAGCGCCCAAGAGACCCAGTACTTC. Amino acids: CASSQAGTSAQETQYF.

This clone has a single count. The chain links TRBV4-1 to TRBJ2-7; 12 nucleotides agree with TRBD2. Trimming took 3 bases from V and 0 from J; bases not matched to a gene: 0. Germline-derived CDR1 and CDR2 are MGHRA and YSYEKL. CDR3 size: 15 residues. The CDR3 DNA reads TGCGCCAGCAGCCAGACTAGCGGGAGCTCCTACGAGCAGTACTTC. Amino acids: CASSQTSGSSYEQYF.

The chain uses TRBV19 and TRBJ2-7; the D gene is possibly TRBD2 (7 bases). Looked up from germline, CDR1 is LNHDA and CDR2 is SQIVND (reference sequence). The CDR3 extends over 13 amino acids. V gave up 6 bases and J gave up 3 bases, with 12 bases separating them. CDR3 bases: TGTGCCAGTAGAGGGGGAGGGCGCTACGAGCAGTACTTC. It is translated as CASRGGGRYEQYF.

The gene calls are TRBV27 and TRBJ1-4; 7 bases align to TRBD1. CDR1 MNHEY and CDR2 SMNVEV come from the germline V gene (reference sequence). V shed 8 bases, J shed 6 bases, and the junction held 9 bases outside the gene matches. CDR3 length: 14 amino acids. The CDR3 spells CASCPTGTYEKLFF. Here the CDR3 DNA reads TGTGCCAGCTGCCCGACAGGGACGTATGAAAAACTGTTTTTT.

The gene calls are TRBV2 and TRBJ2-3, with D unclear. V dropped 1 base and J dropped 3 bases, with 8 bases sitting between them. The CDR3 spans 14 residues. CDR1 SNHLY and CDR2 FYNNEI come from the germline V gene. The CDR3 loop reads CASSEGLLTDTQYF. The CDR3, as DNA: TGTGCCAGCAGTGAAGGGCTCCTTACAGATACGCAGTATTTT.

The chain recombines TRBV7-2 with TRBJ1-1, with D possibly matching TRBD1 (5 bases). This CDR3 region has 15 residues. Germline CDR1 is SGHTA and CDR2 is FQGNSA. Trimming shortened V by 2 bases and J by 4 bases, and 14 bases separated the two germline ends. The DNA of the CDR3 is TGTGCCAGCAGCTTAACAGGAATTGGGTTCACTGAAGCTTTCTTT. As protein: CASSLTGIGFTEAFF.

The gene calls are TRBV2 and TRBJ2-5; 10 bases agree with TRBD1. Trimming at V came to 6 bases and at J to 5 bases, leaving 6 bases not matched to a gene. CDR1 is SNHLY and CDR2 is FYNNEI in the germline V gene. This CDR3 has 14 residues. The CDR3 loop reads CASRWTGGTETQYF. CDR3 DNA sequence: TGTGCCAGCAGATGGACAGGGGGGACGGAGACCCAGTACTTC.

The chain is built from TRBV2 and TRBJ1-5; weak D call: TRBD1 (6 bases). Deletions cut 6 bases from V and 6 bases from J, with 18 bases between. This CDR3 region has 15 residues. Germline V gene sequence: CDR1 SNHLY, CDR2 FYNNEI. CDR3 coding DNA: TGTGCCAGCAGCGTTAATACAGGGTCGGGTCAGCCCCAGCATTTT. Amino acid sequence: CASSVNTGSGQPQHF.

V usage is TRBV4-3 and J usage is TRBJ2-1; the D is unclear. The V and J ends lost 1 base and 10 bases respectively, with 14 bases between them. This CDR3 contains 14 residues. Germline CDR1 is LGHNA and CDR2 is YSLEER. CDR3 sequence reads: CASSQGPDPEEQFF. The CDR3 DNA sequence: TGCGCCAGCAGCCAAGGCCCGGATCCGGAGGAGCAGTTCTTC.

This sequence joins TRBV27 and TRBJ2-7, with TRBD1 matching over 7 bases. V lost 5 bases and J lost 7; bases outside the gene matches: 8. Germline V gene data show CDR1 as MNHEY and CDR2 as SMNVEV (reference sequence). The CDR3 is 13 amino acids. The chain's CDR3 is CASSNTGVMEQYF. The CDR3 bases are TGTGCCAGCAGTAACACAGGGGTAATGGAGCAGTACTTC.

The V and J genes are TRBV19 and TRBJ2-1; TRBD1 aligns across 8 bases. Germline V gene data show CDR1 as LNHDA and CDR2 as SQIVND (reference sequence). V dropped 5 bases and J dropped 5; count of bases not matched to a gene: 8. The CDR3 runs to 15 residues. CDR3 residues: CASSFGQGRNNEQFF. The CDR3 DNA sequence: TGTGCCAGTAGTTTCGGACAGGGAAGGAACAATGAGCAGTTCTTC. The full variable domain, in which reference TRBV19 and TRBJ2-1 provide the parts outside the CDR3, is DGGITQSPKYLFRKEGQNVTLSCEQNLNHDAMYWYRQDPGQGLRLIYYSQIVNDFQKGDIAEGYSVSREKKESFPLTVTSAQKNPTAFYLCASSFGQGRNNEQFFGPGTRLTVL.

This clone was observed a handful of times. The V and J genes are TRBV9 and TRBJ1-1, with 8 bases lining up with TRBD1. CDR3 length: 16 amino acids. CDR1 SGDLS and CDR2 YYNGEE come from the germline V gene. The V gene end was trimmed by 0 bases and the J gene end by 4 bases; junction bases not matched to a gene: 8. CDR3 coding DNA: TGTGCCAGCAGCGTAGGGACAGGGAGTACACTCACTGAAGCTTTCTTT. Translation gives CASSVGTGSTLTEAFF.

V and J are TRBV30 and TRBJ1-2; D is possibly TRBD1 (6 bases). Germline V CDR1 and CDR2: GTSNPN, SVGIG (reference sequence). CDR3 length: 13 residues. V lost 3 bases, J lost 7 bases, and 15 bases lay in between. The CDR3 DNA reads TGTGCCTGGAGACCTACAGGGTCTGCTGGCTACACCTTC. Its translation is CAWRPTGSAGYTF.

The chain has TRBV11-2 and TRBJ2-1; D is ambiguous. Germline V CDR1 and CDR2: SGHAT, FQNNGV. CDR3 size: 11 residues. The V and J ends lost 2 bases and 8 bases respectively, with 4 bases between them. The CDR3 sequence is CASSLSYEQFF. The CDR3 bases are TGTGCCAGCAGCTTATCCTATGAGCAGTTCTTC.

The chain recombines TRBV6-5 with TRBJ1-4, with D possibly matching TRBD1 (6 bases). Germline V lookup: CDR1 MNHEY, CDR2 SVGAGI. The V end was cut by 5 bases, the J end by 4 bases, with 11 bases between. The CDR3 is 14 residues long. This CDR3 reads CASSRQDNNEKLFF. The CDR3 DNA follows: TGTGCCAGCAGTAGACAGGACAATAATGAAAAACTGTTTTTT.

This clone was seen a handful of times. The gene calls are TRBV11-2 and TRBJ2-7, with TRBD1 matching 8 bases. V shed 6 bases and J 2 bases; nucleotides not matched to a gene: 9. The CDR3 spans 15 residues. Germline V CDR1 and CDR2: SGHAT, FQNNGV. CDR3 region: CASRLDRGRTYEQYF. For the CDR3, the DNA is TGTGCCAGCAGACTTGACAGGGGTCGGACCTACGAGCAGTACTTC.

This clone was found once. Here the CDR3 reads CASSVGGLGYQETQYF. The CDR3 region has the DNA TGTGCCAGCAGCGTAGGGGGACTGGGCTACCAAGAGACCCAGTACTTC. V usage is TRBV9 and J usage is TRBJ2-5; a possible D gene is TRBD2 (6 bases). CDR3 length: 16 residues. Germline-derived CDR1 and CDR2 are SGDLS and YYNGEE. Trimming removed 0 bases at V and 0 bases at J, with 12 bases between.

The V gene is TRBV7-3, the J gene TRBJ2-2; D not resolved. CDR3 length: 15 amino acids. CDR1 and CDR2 (germline): SGHTA, FQGTGA. Between the trimmed V and J ends, which lost 0 bases and 5 bases, there was a span of 10 bases. The DNA of the CDR3 is TGTGCCAGCAGCTTAACTAGTGATAAAACCGGGGAGCTGTTTTTT. It is translated as CASSLTSDKTGELFF.

V usage is TRBV29-1 and J usage is TRBJ1-1; D is ambiguous. In germline, CDR1 is SQVTM, CDR2 ANQGSEA. The V end was cut by 3 bases, the J end by 1 base, with 9 bases between. The CDR3 length is 13 residues. CDR3 residues: CSVDGQTNTEAFF. The CDR3 DNA reads TGCAGCGTTGATGGGCAGACGAACACTGAAGCTTTCTTT. The full variable domain, completed using reference TRBV29-1 and TRBJ1-1, is SAVISQKPSRDICQRGTSLTIQCQVDSQVTMMFWYRQQPGQSLTLIATANQGSEATYESGFVIDKFPISRPNLTFSTLTVSNMSPEDSSIYLCSVDGQTNTEAFFGQGTRLTVV.

The V and J genes are TRBV5-4 and TRBJ2-1; 7 nucleotides agree with TRBD1. The junction had 5 bases not matched to a gene; V was cut back by 4 bases and J by 7 bases. Per germline, CDR1 SGHNT and CDR2 YYREEE (reference sequence). The CDR3 totals 13 residues. In DNA, the CDR3 is TGTGCCAGCAGCCCTGACAGGGCGAATGAGCAGTTCTTC. This sequence encodes CASSPDRANEQFF.

The table lists this clone with a count of one. The DNA for the CDR3 is TGTGCCAGCAGCCTAGACCCCCCCTCCTACAATGAGCAGTTCTTC. It is translated as CASSLDPPSYNEQFF. The V and J genes are TRBV28 and TRBJ2-1; no firm D call. Germline values: CDR1 MDHEN, CDR2 SYDVKM. The CDR3 spans 15 residues. The germline V and J ends were trimmed by 6 bases and 0 bases, with 12 bases remaining between them.